The clone carrying this TCR beta chain was counted only a few times. Its specificity is not known. The V gene's germline CDR1 is MGHDK and CDR2 SYGVNS. V shed 5 bases, J shed 2 bases, and the junction held 8 bases outside the gene matches. CDR3 length equals 17 residues. This sample was included in a study of beta chain features in type 1 diabetes. Study conclusions and caveats: Still unanswered here is whether HLA type influences TCRB rearrangement. A PCR bias possibly favoring shorter templates would apply equally to patients and controls.

The study reverse transcribed the entire isolated RNA, so it sequenced expressed TCRB transcripts. Profiling relied on immunoSEQ multiplex PCR, and the TCRdb table lists in-frame clones only, not all of them. The sample holds just under 150,000 clones, under 11% seen once. This chain links TRBV25-1 with TRBJ1-6; TRBD1 matches at 8 bases. This TCR was recovered from a man between 18 and 35 years old in good health. The sample consisted of naive CD4+ T cells from blood. The DNA of the CDR3 is TGTGCCAGCAGTTCGGGACAGGTTGTCCCCTATAATTCACCCCTCCACTTT. It is translated as CASSSGQVVPYNSPLHF.